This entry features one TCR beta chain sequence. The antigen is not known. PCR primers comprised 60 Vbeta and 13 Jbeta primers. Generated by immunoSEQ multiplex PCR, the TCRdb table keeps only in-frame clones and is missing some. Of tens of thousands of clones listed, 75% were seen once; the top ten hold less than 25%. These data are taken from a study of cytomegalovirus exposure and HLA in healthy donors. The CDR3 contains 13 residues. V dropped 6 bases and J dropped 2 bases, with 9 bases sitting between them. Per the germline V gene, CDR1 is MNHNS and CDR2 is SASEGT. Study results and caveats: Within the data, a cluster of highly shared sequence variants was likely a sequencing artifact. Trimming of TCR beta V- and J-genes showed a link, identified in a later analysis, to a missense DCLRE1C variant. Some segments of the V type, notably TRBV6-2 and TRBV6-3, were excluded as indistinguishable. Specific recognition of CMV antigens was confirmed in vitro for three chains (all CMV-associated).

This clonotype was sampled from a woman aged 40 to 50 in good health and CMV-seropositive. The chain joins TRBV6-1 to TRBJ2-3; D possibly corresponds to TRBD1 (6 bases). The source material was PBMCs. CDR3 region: CASRGGNTDTQYF. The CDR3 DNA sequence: TGTGCCAGCAGAGGGGGAAACACAGATACGCAGTATTTT.